A single sample is the source of the 9 T cell receptor beta chains below, sequenced in a study of blood T cell repertoires in COVID-19. Assay: immunoSEQ multiplex PCR; the TCRdb copy retains only in-frame clones and omits some. The sample records about 280,000 clones, roughly 80% being singletons. The source material was PBMCs or T cells enriched from blood (not recorded which). These receptors came from a man aged 35 to 55 who had been exposed to COVID-19.

The V call is TRBV9, the J call TRBJ2-7; D is ambiguous. Per germline, CDR1 SGDLS and CDR2 YYNGEE. CDR3 length: 13 residues. The ends were cut back, 3 bases at V and 2 bases at J, with 9 bases in the middle. The CDR3 sequence is CASSAENTYEQYF. The CDR3 nucleotides are TGTGCCAGCAGCGCGGAGAATACCTACGAGCAGTACTTC.

The chain links TRBV3-1 (or the pseudogene TRBV3-2) to TRBJ2-5; weak D call: TRBD2 (6 bases). CDR3 size: 17 residues. Germline CDR1 and CDR2: LGHDT and YNNKEL (reference sequence). The V end was cut by 4 bases, the J end by 1 base, with 19 bases between. Here the CDR3 reads CASSPGRQRDFQETQYF. The CDR3 DNA is TGTGCCAGCAGCCCGGGGAGGCAGCGCGATTTCCAAGAGACCCAGTACTTC.

CDR3 bases: TGTGCCAGCAGCTCGCCCGGGACAGGGGGCCACGAGCAGTACTTC. As protein: CASSSPGTGGHEQYF. The chain recombines TRBV5-4 with TRBJ2-7; 12 nucleotides match TRBD1. In germline, CDR1 is SGHNT, CDR2 YYREEE (reference sequence). The CDR3 length is 15 residues. V lost 3 bases and J lost 5; bases outside the gene matches: 6.

This chain joins TRBV11-2 and TRBJ1-3, with D uncertain. CDR1 and CDR2 from the germline V gene are SGHAT and FQNNGV. The CDR3 spans 14 residues. V was pared by 7 bases and J by 0 bases, with 10 bases between. The CDR3 nucleotides read TGTGCCAGCAACTCCGGGAACTCTGGAAACACCATATATTTT. Translation: CASNSGNSGNTIYF.

This clone showed up just a few times. This sequence joins TRBV6-4 and TRBJ2-1; 7 bases map to TRBD1. The CDR3 runs 15 residues. CDR1 and CDR2 (germline): MRHNA, SNTAGT. The V segment lost 2 bases and the J segment 8 bases; nucleotides outside the gene matches: 9. The DNA of the CDR3 is TGTGCCAGCAGTGACCTGACAGGGTCGGGGCATGAGCAGTTCTTC. Amino acids: CASSDLTGSGHEQFF.

This clone was observed a few times. The chain carries TRBV9 and TRBJ2-1; TRBD2 agrees at 9 bases. The CDR3 is made up of 16 amino acids. V shed 4 bases, J shed 3 bases, and the junction held 8 bases outside the gene matches. Per germline, CDR1 SGDLS and CDR2 YYNGEE. The CDR3 sequence: CASSLLSGRFYNEQFF. As DNA, the CDR3 is TGTGCCAGCAGCTTACTAAGCGGGAGGTTCTACAATGAGCAGTTCTTC.

This chain connects TRBV28 to TRBJ2-1; 7 bases align to TRBD2. J lost 9 bases, V lost 3 bases, and 14 bases had no gene match. Germline CDR1 and CDR2: MDHEN and SYDVKM. CDR3 length equals 16 residues. DNA of the CDR3: TGTGCCAGCAGTTTTAGGCTAGCGGTCCTCTGGGGTGAGCAGTTCTTC. It yields the protein CASSFRLAVLWGEQFF.

The chain is built from TRBV30 and TRBJ1-1; 7 nucleotides match TRBD1. The germline V gene encodes CDR1 GTSNPN and CDR2 SVGIG (reference sequence). V lost 4 bases and J lost 5; bases outside the gene matches: 4. This CDR3 is 12 amino acids long. DNA for the CDR3: TGTGCCTGGATACAGGGGAGGACTGAAGCTTTCTTT. Translating gives CAWIQGRTEAFF.

The CDR3 DNA reads as TGCAGTGCTAGTAGCCGAGCGCTCAATGAGCAGTTCTTC. This encodes CSASSRALNEQFF. The V call is TRBV20-1, the J call TRBJ2-1; D uncertain. Germline CDR1 and CDR2: DFQATT and SNEGSKA (reference sequence). This CDR3 has 13 amino acids. V was cut by 3 bases and J by 6 bases, with 12 bases left in between.